The 7 T cell receptor beta chains below all came from one sample that was sequenced in a study of cytomegalovirus exposure and HLA in healthy donors. Amplification used 60 Vbeta primers and 13 Jbeta primers. Using immunoSEQ multiplex PCR, the repertoire was profiled, and TCRdb retains in-frame clones only, with some absent. The repertoire holds roughly 150,000 clones, with more than 65% as singletons. The sequencing input was PBMCs. Receptors originate from a man aged 25-45 years in good health and CMV-seropositive.

This clone was seen just once. The V call is TRBV6-5, the J call TRBJ2-7; perhaps TRBD1 as D (6 bases). There are 14 residues in the CDR3. The germline V and J ends were trimmed by 10 bases and 1 base, with 17 bases remaining between them. Per the germline V gene, CDR1 is MNHEY and CDR2 is SVGAGI. In DNA, the CDR3 is TGTGCCACCACCTCCGGGACAAAGTCCTACGAGCAGTACTTC. Translated: CATTSGTKSYEQYF.

This clone was found once. The V gene is TRBV4-1, the J gene TRBJ2-7; 8 bases fit TRBD2. V lost 4 bases, J lost 3 bases, and 11 bases stayed unmatched. CDR3 length: 16 residues. Germline CDR1 reads MGHRA; CDR2 reads YSYEKL. The CDR3 DNA reads TGCGCCAGCAGCCTCGGTCCGATCAGCGGGAGCTACGAGCAGTACTTC. This sequence encodes CASSLGPISGSYEQYF.

CDR3 amino acids: CASTPLAGGSTDTQYF. CDR3 bases: TGTGCCAGTACCCCACTAGCGGGGGGCTCCACAGATACGCAGTATTTT. The rearrangement links TRBV19 to TRBJ2-3, with TRBD2 matching 12 bases. The CDR3 is 16 amino acids. Germline CDR1 is LNHDA and CDR2 is SQIVND (reference sequence). The V segment lost 7 bases and the J segment 2 bases; nucleotides outside the gene matches: 7. The full variable domain, rest sourced from reference TRBV19 and TRBJ2-3, is DGGITQSPKYLFRKEGQNVTLSCEQNLNHDAMYWYRQDPGQGLRLIYYSQIVNDFQKGDIAEGYSVSREKKESFPLTVTSAQKNPTAFYLCASTPLAGGSTDTQYFGPGTRLTVL.

The CDR3 nucleotides are TGCGCCAGCACCCGGAGAGGTGGCTACACCTTC. Encoded protein: CASTRRGGYTF. The V gene is TRBV10-1, the J gene TRBJ1-2; D ambiguous. Trimming shortened V by 7 bases and J by 7 bases, and 10 bases separated the two germline ends. The germline gives CDR1 WNHNN, CDR2 SYGVQD (reference sequence). The CDR3 contains 11 residues.

This sequence joins TRBV6-1 and TRBJ1-5; 7 bases line up with TRBD1. V gave up 6 bases and J gave up 5 bases; unmatched junction bases: 7. The CDR3 spans 14 residues. Germline CDR1 is MNHNS and CDR2 is SASEGT. Here the CDR3 reads CASRRGQWDQPQHF. DNA for the CDR3: TGTGCCAGCAGGAGGGGACAGTGGGATCAGCCCCAGCATTTT.

This clone was seen a single time. The gene calls are TRBV30 and TRBJ1-3, with D possibly TRBD1 on 6 matching bases. This CDR3 comprises 15 residues. The germline V and J ends were trimmed by 5 bases and 1 base, with 15 bases remaining between them. Germline V gene lookup returns CDR1 GTSNPN and CDR2 SVGIG (reference sequence). The CDR3 region is CAWGVDSTSGNTIYF. The CDR3 nucleotides read TGTGCCTGGGGGGTGGACAGTACTTCTGGAAACACCATATATTTT.

The chain joins TRBV7-9 to TRBJ1-2; 9 nucleotides agree with TRBD1. Germline-derived CDR1 and CDR2 are SEHNR and FQNEAQ (reference sequence). The CDR3 is 15 residues long. V lost 5 bases to trimming and J lost 3 bases; unmatched junction nucleotides: 7. The CDR3 reads CASSRPDRGDYGYTF. The CDR3, as DNA: TGTGCCAGCAGCCGCCCGGACAGGGGAGACTATGGCTACACCTTC. The full variable domain, in which reference TRBV7-9 and TRBJ1-2 provide the parts outside the CDR3, is DTGVSQNPRHKITKRGQNVTFRCDPISEHNRLYWYRQTLGQGPEFLTYFQNEAQLEKSRLLSDRFSAERPKGSFSTLEIQRTEQGDSAMYLCASSRPDRGDYGYTFGSGTRLTVV.